This T cell receptor (beta chain) was observed in a study of blood T cell repertoires in COVID-19. Across the whole study: Material from acute and convalescent COVID-19 was sourced from the United States, Italy and Spain. T cells, B-cell-depleted T cells, or PBMCs provided the cDNA or gDNA that served as material.

In the original processing: By means of reference gene primer amplification, nucleated cell counts were estimated. Sequencing was performed with immunoSEQ multiplex PCR; in TCRdb, only in-frame clones are kept and a portion is missing. V and J calls and clone size are copied from that table; D and trimming were computed from the DNA. Of approximately 210,000 clones detected, approximately 91% appear once; the ten largest clones hold 4.8%. The sequencing sample was made of peripheral blood. The receptor's source is a woman in her thirties or forties with acute or convalescent COVID-19.

The CDR3 reads CASSFVQGGSNEQFF. The CDR3 coding sequence is TGTGCCAGCAGCTTTGTACAGGGTGGGTCAAATGAGCAGTTCTTC. The chain couples TRBV7-9 to TRBJ2-1, with TRBD1 as a possible D gene (6 bases). This CDR3 spans 15 amino acids. Looked up from germline, CDR1 is SEHNR and CDR2 is FQNEAQ (reference sequence). Trimming removed 3 bases from V and 7 bases from J, with 16 bases in between.